One and the same sample provided the 5 T cell receptor beta chains below, sequenced in a study of blood T cell repertoires in COVID-19. Assay: immunoSEQ multiplex PCR; the TCRdb copy retains only in-frame clones and omits some. Of more than 55,000 clones listed, around 86% are singletons. Sequenced: peripheral blood. These receptors were obtained from a woman aged 80 or over with acute or convalescent COVID-19.

The V gene is TRBV30, the J gene TRBJ1-5; 8 bases are a match to TRBD1. Per germline, CDR1 GTSNPN and CDR2 SVGIG (reference sequence). The CDR3 contains 13 residues. J was trimmed by 5 bases and V by 5 bases; bases with no gene match: 5. The CDR3 region is CAWGRGLDQPQHF. The CDR3, as DNA: TGTGCCTGGGGCAGGGGGCTAGATCAGCCCCAGCATTTT.

The chain combines TRBV5-1 with TRBJ2-1; no clear D gene. Germline V gives CDR1 SGHRS, CDR2 YFSETQ. The CDR3 runs to 15 residues. Trimming removed 0 bases from V and 7 bases from J, with 14 bases in between. CDR3 coding DNA: TGCGCCAGCAGCTTGGGATGGTCATCGCAGAATGAGCAGTTCTTC. Translating gives CASSLGWSSQNEQFF.

A single count supports this clone. This sequence joins TRBV30 and TRBJ2-4; D possibly corresponds to TRBD1 (6 bases). The V and J ends lost 0 bases and 4 bases respectively, with 10 bases between them. CDR3 size: 14 residues. Looked up from germline, CDR1 is GTSNPN and CDR2 is SVGIG (reference sequence). CDR3 DNA sequence: TGTGCCTGGAGTGTAGGGACACAAAAAAACATTCAGTACTTC. It yields the protein CAWSVGTQKNIQYF.

The chain couples TRBV3-1 (or the pseudogene TRBV3-2) to TRBJ1-1, with D maybe TRBD1 (6 bases). The CDR3 consists of 18 residues. CDR1 LGHDT and CDR2 YNNKEL come from the germline V gene (reference sequence). V gave up 3 bases and J gave up 0 bases, with 20 bases separating them. CDR3 nucleotide sequence: TGTGCCAGCAGCCAGCCCCATCCCAGGGGCAGGATGAACACTGAAGCTTTCTTT. Protein: CASSQPHPRGRMNTEAFF.

The chain has TRBV9 and TRBJ2-1; 8 bases match TRBD2. Trimming took 1 base from V and 9 from J; bases not matched to a gene: 9. Germline V gene data show CDR1 as SGDLS and CDR2 as YYNGEE. The CDR3 sequence is 15 residues long. Written as DNA, the CDR3 is TGTGCCAGCAGCGTATCAAGCGGGAGTTACGGTGAGCAGTTCTTC. This sequence encodes CASSVSSGSYGEQFF.